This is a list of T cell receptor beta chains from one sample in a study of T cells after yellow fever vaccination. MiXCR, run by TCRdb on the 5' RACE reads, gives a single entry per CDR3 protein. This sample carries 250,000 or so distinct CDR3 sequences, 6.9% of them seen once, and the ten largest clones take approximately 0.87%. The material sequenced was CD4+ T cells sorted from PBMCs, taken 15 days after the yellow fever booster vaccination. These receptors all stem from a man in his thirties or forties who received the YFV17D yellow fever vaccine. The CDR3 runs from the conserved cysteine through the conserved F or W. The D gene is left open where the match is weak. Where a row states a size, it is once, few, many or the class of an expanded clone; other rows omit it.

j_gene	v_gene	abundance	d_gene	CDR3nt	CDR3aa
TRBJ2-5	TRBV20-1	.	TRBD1	TGCAGTGCTGTTGGGACAGGGACTCAAGAGACCCAGTACTTC	CSAVGTGTQETQYF
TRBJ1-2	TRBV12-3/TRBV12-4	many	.	TGTGCCAGCAGCCGGGGCCTTGGCTACACCTTC	CASSRGLGYTF
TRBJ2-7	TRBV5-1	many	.	TGCGCCAGCAGCTTGGAAGAGGGCGAGCAGTACTTC	CASSLEEGEQYF
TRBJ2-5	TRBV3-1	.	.	TGTGCCAGCAGGCACGGGGCGGCCCAAGAGACCCAGTACTTC	CASRHGAAQETQYF
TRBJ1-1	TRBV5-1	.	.	TGCGCCAGCAGCTTGTGGGGGGAGGCCCTGACTGAAGCTTTCTTT	CASSLWGEALTEAFF
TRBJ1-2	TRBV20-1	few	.	TGCAGTGCCCCGAGCAGGGAGCGATCTGGCTACACCTTC	CSAPSRERSGYTF
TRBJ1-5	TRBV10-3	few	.	TGTGCCATCAGTGACAGGGGCAGTGTCAATCAGCCCCAGCATTTT	CAISDRGSVNQPQHF
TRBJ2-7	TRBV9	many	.	TGTGCCAGCAGCGGAGGGACATCAAGATCCTACGAGCAGTACTTC	CASSGGTSRSYEQYF
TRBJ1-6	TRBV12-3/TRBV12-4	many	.	TGTGCCAGCAGCCTGTTGGAGGCGCCTAATTCACCCCTCCACTTT	CASSLLEAPNSPLHF
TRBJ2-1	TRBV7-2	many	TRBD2	TGTGCCAGCAGCAAGGGACTAGCGGGAGGAGTTGAGCAGTTCTTC	CASSKGLAGGVEQFF
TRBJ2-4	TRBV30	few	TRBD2	TGTGCCTGGAGTGTACTAGCGGGAGCAGACATTCAGTACTTC	CAWSVLAGADIQYF
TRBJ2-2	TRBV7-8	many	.	TGTGCCAGCAGCTCCCCGCGGGTCGTGAACACCGGGGAGCTGTTTTTT	CASSSPRVVNTGELFF
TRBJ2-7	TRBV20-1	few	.	TGCAGTGCTCCCCGACCCACCGGGGCCTACGAGCAGTACTTC	CSAPRPTGAYEQYF
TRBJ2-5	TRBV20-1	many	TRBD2	TGCAGTGCGGGACGGACTAGCGGGATGCAAGAGACCCAGTACTTC	CSAGRTSGMQETQYF
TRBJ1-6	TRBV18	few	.	TGTGCCAGCTCACCACCCGTTGGGTCGGGCTCACCCCTCCACTTT	CASSPPVGSGSPLHF
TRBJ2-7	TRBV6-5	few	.	TGTGCCAGCAGTTATACGACAGATCGACAGCAGTACTTC	CASSYTTDRQQYF
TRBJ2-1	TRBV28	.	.	TGTGCCACCGCGAGCCGGGTCCCCAATGAGCAGTTCTTC	CATASRVPNEQFF
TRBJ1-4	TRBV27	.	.	TGTGCCAGCGCCGGGACAACTAATGAAAAACTGTTTTTT	CASAGTTNEKLFF
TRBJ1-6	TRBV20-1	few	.	TGCAGTGCTAGCCCGAGAAATTCACCCCTCCACTTT	CSASPRNSPLHF
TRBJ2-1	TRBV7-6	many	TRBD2	TGTGCCAGCAGCTTAGCCCCGCGGGAGGCCCACTACAATGAGCAGTTCTTC	CASSLAPREAHYNEQFF
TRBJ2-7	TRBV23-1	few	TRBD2	TGCGCCAGCAGTCCCGAGACTAGCGGATACTCCTACGAGCAGTACTTC	CASSPETSGYSYEQYF
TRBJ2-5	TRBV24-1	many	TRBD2	TGTGCCACCAGTGATGACAGCGGGAGGGACCAAGAGACCCAGTACTTC	CATSDDSGRDQETQYF